One and the same sample provided the 29 T cell receptor beta chains below, sequenced in a study of OX40 agonist ivuxolimab in advanced cancers. Method: immunoSEQ multiplex PCR; TCRdb's copy keeps in-frame clones and lacks some. The sample includes approximately 74,000 clones, 90% of them seen just once. Specimen: CD4+ or CD8+ T cells sorted from blood, collected in a trial of the OX40 agonist ivuxolimab. All receptors come from an adult with an advanced solid tumor such as melanoma, head and neck, liver or kidney cancer.

This rearrangement joins TRBV19 to TRBJ2-7; tentative D call: TRBD1 (6 bases). The CDR3 loop spans 14 amino acids. CDR1 and CDR2 from the germline V gene are LNHDA and SQIVND (reference sequence). V was pared by 7 bases and J by 2 bases, with 15 bases between. CDR3: CASTSRQGPYEQYF. DNA of the CDR3: TGTGCCAGTACCTCTCGCCAGGGGCCCTACGAGCAGTACTTC.

The chain combines TRBV10-3 with TRBJ2-1, with TRBD2 identical over 10 bases. This CDR3 has 16 amino acids. The trim removed 4 bases at V and 1 base at J, leaving 4 bases unmatched. Germline V gene data show CDR1 as ENHRY and CDR2 as SYGVKD. The CDR3 region is CAISGTSGTSYNEQFF. As DNA, the CDR3 is TGTGCCATCAGTGGCACTAGCGGGACGTCCTACAATGAGCAGTTCTTC.

This clone was detected only once. The chain is built from TRBV20-1 and TRBJ2-1, with D possibly being TRBD1 or TRBD2 (5 bases each). The germline CDR1 and CDR2 sequences are DFQATT and SNEGSKA (reference sequence). Trimming took off 6 bases at V and 7 bases at J, with 7 bases between the two ends. The CDR3 extends over 10 amino acids. The CDR3 region has the DNA TGCAGTGCAGGGGAGAATGAGCAGTTCTTC. This codes for CSAGENEQFF.

The chain links TRBV11-2 to TRBJ2-2; possible D gene TRBD1, 5 bases. The CDR3 has 15 residues. Germline V gene data show CDR1 as SGHAT and CDR2 as FQNNGV. Trimming cost V 3 bases and J 4 bases, with 12 bases left between them. The CDR3 DNA reads TGTGCCAGCAGCTTGGGCCACAGGACCACCGGGGAGCTGTTTTTT. Translated, it gives CASSLGHRTTGELFF.

The chain combines TRBV7-2 with TRBJ1-2, with 9 bases fitting TRBD1. After removal of 6 bases from V and 6 bases from J, the junction contained 8 bases not matched to a gene. CDR3 length: 14 amino acids. Germline assignment: CDR1 SGHTA and CDR2 FQGNSA. The CDR3 region is CASRRDRVRDGYTF. The DNA of the CDR3 is TGTGCCAGCAGGCGGGACAGGGTGCGCGATGGCTACACCTTC.

The V gene is TRBV30, the J gene TRBJ1-1; D is unresolved. There are 14 residues in the CDR3. Per germline, CDR1 GTSNPN and CDR2 SVGIG (reference sequence). Trimming stripped 4 bases from V and 4 bases from J, with 16 bases between. CDR3 in DNA: TGTGCCTGGACGAAACCTGACACGTCCACTGAAGCTTTCTTT. Translated, it gives CAWTKPDTSTEAFF. Complete variable domain (other parts from reference TRBV30 and TRBJ1-1): SQTIHQWPATLVQPVGSPLSLECTVEGTSNPNLYWYRQAAGRGLQLLFYSVGIGQISSEVPQNLSASRPQDRQFILSSKKLLLSDSGFYLCAWTKPDTSTEAFFGQGTRLTVV.

This clone has only one observation. CDR3 in DNA: TGTGCCAGCTCTCCGGGGACAGGTGGGCAGAATGAGCAGTTCTTC. It codes for CASSPGTGGQNEQFF. V and J are TRBV27 and TRBJ2-1, with TRBD1 matching over 8 bases. The CDR3 sequence is 15 residues long. Trimming at V came to 8 bases and at J to 7 bases, leaving 13 bases not matched to a gene. Germline V gives CDR1 MNHEY, CDR2 SMNVEV (reference sequence).

V usage is TRBV5-1 and J usage is TRBJ2-3; 8 bases map to TRBD1. The V segment lost 5 bases and the J segment 0 bases; nucleotides outside the gene matches: 5. Germline V gene sequence: CDR1 SGHRS, CDR2 YFSETQ. The CDR3 is 15 residues long. The CDR3 loop reads CASRLRDRSTDTQYF. Written as DNA, the CDR3 is TGCGCCAGCAGGCTACGGGACAGGAGCACAGATACGCAGTATTTT.

The chain recombines TRBV4-3 with TRBJ2-1; TRBD2 matches at 9 bases. Germline lookup yields CDR1 LGHNA and CDR2 YSLEER. This CDR3 contains 18 residues. V trimming: 1 base; J trimming: 0 bases; junction bases outside the gene matches: 7. CDR3 in amino acids: CASSQGLAGLSSYNEQFF. DNA of the CDR3: TGCGCCAGCAGCCAAGGGCTAGCGGGGTTAAGCTCCTACAATGAGCAGTTCTTC.

CDR3 in amino acids: CASSVAGTQGGETQYF. CDR3 sequence (DNA): TGTGCCAGCAGCGTAGCTGGTACTCAAGGGGGAGAGACCCAGTACTTC. The chain carries TRBV9 and TRBJ2-5, with D maybe TRBD1 (6 bases). Germline V lookup: CDR1 SGDLS, CDR2 YYNGEE. The CDR3 runs to 16 residues. The V gene lost 0 bases and the J gene lost 4 bases, with 16 bases spanning the gap.

This sequence joins TRBV29-1 and TRBJ2-3; 8 bases align to TRBD1. This CDR3 is built from 13 residues. V lost 6 bases and J lost 3; bases outside the gene matches: 5. Germline values: CDR1 SQVTM, CDR2 ANQGSEA. CDR3: CSVGQGYTDTQYF. The CDR3 DNA follows: TGCAGCGTAGGACAGGGCTATACAGATACGCAGTATTTT.

The rearrangement uses TRBV7-9 and TRBJ2-5; D gene unclear. CDR3 length: 12 residues. Germline V lookup: CDR1 SEHNR, CDR2 FQNEAQ (reference sequence). V was shortened by 5 bases and J by 5 bases, with 9 bases between the two germline ends. The CDR3 region has the DNA TGTGCCAGCAGCCCAGTGGGGGAGACCCAGTACTTC. Translating gives CASSPVGETQYF.

V gene TRBV30 combines with J gene TRBJ2-6, with D tentatively TRBD1 (5 bases). CDR1 GTSNPN and CDR2 SVGIG come from the germline V gene (reference sequence). The CDR3 runs to 14 residues. Trimming pared 4 bases from V and 2 bases from J, leaving 9 bases between. CDR3 sequence (DNA): TGTGCCTGGAAATGGGGCACTGGGGCCAACGTCCTGACTTTC. Translating gives CAWKWGTGANVLTF.

The chain carries TRBV27 and TRBJ2-1; D might be TRBD2 (6 bases). The CDR3 totals 14 residues. V was cut by 3 bases and J by 9 bases, with 15 bases left in between. Germline CDR1 and CDR2: MNHEY and SMNVEV (reference sequence). In DNA form, the CDR3 reads TGTGCCAGCAGTTTTAGCGCCCGAGCGGGTGAGCAGTTCTTC. Translation: CASSFSARAGEQFF.

In this sample, this clone turned up once. V and J are TRBV4-2 and TRBJ2-1; weak D call: TRBD2 (5 bases). Between the trimmed V and J ends, which lost 2 bases and 7 bases, there was a span of 9 bases. Germline-derived CDR1 and CDR2 are LGHNA and YNFKEQ. CDR3 length: 13 residues. The CDR3 DNA reads as TGTGCCAGCAGCCAACTAAGGAGGAATGAGCAGTTCTTC. Translation: CASSQLRRNEQFF.

A single count supports this clone. The gene calls are TRBV7-9 and TRBJ2-1; tentatively, D is TRBD2 (6 bases). Germline values: CDR1 SEHNR, CDR2 FQNEAQ (reference sequence). There are 17 residues in the CDR3. V shed 6 bases and J shed 6 bases, with 24 bases lying between them. The CDR3 DNA sequence: TGTGCCAGCAGGCCGAGGGTGGGAGGATCCTCAGTCAATGAGCAGTTCTTC. Its translation: CASRPRVGGSSVNEQFF.

The chain uses TRBV6-6 and TRBJ2-1; TRBD2 matches 8 bases. Looked up from germline, CDR1 is MNHNY and CDR2 is SVGAGI (reference sequence). This CDR3 spans 15 amino acids. Germline trimming cut 4 bases from V and 4 bases from J; bases unmatched to any gene: 6. The CDR3 bases are TGTGCCAGCAGTTCTGCGGGAGGAACTTACAATGAGCAGTTCTTC. Its protein is CASSSAGGTYNEQFF.

The genes are TRBV19 and TRBJ2-3; possible D gene TRBD1, 6 bases. This CDR3 contains 16 residues. Trimming took 6 bases from V and 4 from J, leaving 20 bases between them. Germline lookup yields CDR1 LNHDA and CDR2 SQIVND (reference sequence). The CDR3 loop is CASSPLGADAADTQYF. For the CDR3, the DNA is TGTGCCAGTAGCCCCCTGGGGGCGGACGCTGCAGATACGCAGTATTTT.

The CDR3 sequence is CASSFGGVGSYEQYF. The CDR3 DNA reads as TGTGCCAGCAGCTTCGGGGGAGTTGGATCCTACGAGCAGTACTTC. The rearrangement joins TRBV7-9 to TRBJ2-7; TRBD2 might be the D (6 bases). V gave up 3 bases and J gave up 1 base, with 13 bases separating them. The CDR3 has 15 amino acids. Germline assignment: CDR1 SEHNR and CDR2 FQNEAQ (reference sequence).

Of note for this clone: At the DNA level, this CDR3 is encoded by other sequences in the same sample as well. The gene calls are TRBV30 and TRBJ2-7; D call uncertain. With 2 bases removed from V and 4 bases from J, the gap between germline ends came to 9 bases. The germline V gene encodes CDR1 GTSNPN and CDR2 SVGIG (reference sequence). This CDR3 is 12 amino acids long. The CDR3 reads CAWSLTQYEQYF. CDR3 bases: TGTGCCTGGAGTCTGACGCAGTACGAGCAGTACTTC.

This sequence joins TRBV5-1 and TRBJ2-1, with 8 bases that match TRBD1. Germline V gene data show CDR1 as SGHRS and CDR2 as YFSETQ. The ends lost 1 base at V and 1 base at J; junction bases unmatched: 7. CDR3 length: 17 residues. DNA of the CDR3: TGCGCCAGCAGCTTGCCGACAGGGGCTGAATCCTACAATGAGCAGTTCTTC. Translated: CASSLPTGAESYNEQFF.

The chain links TRBV30 to TRBJ1-6, with no clear D. There are 15 residues in the CDR3. V was pared by 2 bases and J by 3 bases, with 11 bases between. Germline V CDR1 and CDR2: GTSNPN, SVGIG (reference sequence). CDR3 sequence (DNA): TGTGCCTGGAGTATAAGAGGGTACTATAATTCACCCCTCCACTTT. Its protein is CAWSIRGYYNSPLHF. The full variable domain, with the rest looked up from reference TRBV30 and TRBJ1-6, is SQTIHQWPATLVQPVGSPLSLECTVEGTSNPNLYWYRQAAGRGLQLLFYSVGIGQISSEVPQNLSASRPQDRQFILSSKKLLLSDSGFYLCAWSIRGYYNSPLHFGNGTRLTVT.

This rearrangement joins TRBV11-2 to TRBJ2-7; 7 positions match TRBD2. The germline gives CDR1 SGHAT, CDR2 FQNNGV. V lost 5 bases and J lost 2; bases outside the gene matches: 6. The CDR3 totals 14 residues. CDR3 region: CASSPPGGPYEQYF. The CDR3 bases are TGTGCCAGCAGCCCGCCGGGGGGACCCTACGAGCAGTACTTC.

The V gene is TRBV5-6, the J gene TRBJ1-2, with a possible D match to TRBD1 (6 bases). The CDR3 extends over 14 amino acids. V was clipped by 4 bases and J by 4 bases, with 14 bases between them. Germline-derived CDR1 and CDR2 are SGHDT and YYEEEE. The CDR3 sequence: CASSRGAGPYGYTF. CDR3 coding DNA: TGTGCCAGCAGCAGGGGGGCAGGCCCCTATGGCTACACCTTC.

This clone has only a few counts. The gene calls are TRBV5-1 and TRBJ2-7; D is uncertain. CDR3 length equals 12 residues. Germline assignment: CDR1 SGHRS and CDR2 YFSETQ. V lost 0 bases and J 7 bases, leaving 8 bases between the germline ends. CDR3 DNA: TGCGCCAGCAGCTTGGGTTCAGAGGAGCAGTACTTC. Its protein product is CASSLGSEEQYF.

The rearrangement links TRBV5-1 to TRBJ2-1; 10 bases line up with TRBD2. Germline values: CDR1 SGHRS, CDR2 YFSETQ. The CDR3 has 15 residues. The J segment lost 1 base and the V segment lost 4 bases, leaving 2 bases of the junction unmatched. In DNA, the CDR3 is TGCGCCAGCAGCACACTAGCGGGGTCCTACAATGAGCAGTTCTTC. Translated: CASSTLAGSYNEQFF.

This rearrangement joins TRBV19 to TRBJ1-5; 7 bases line up with TRBD1. The CDR3 spans 16 residues. Germline CDR1 reads LNHDA; CDR2 reads SQIVND (reference sequence). V was clipped by 5 bases and J by 1 base; unmatched bases: 8. DNA of the CDR3: TGTGCCAGTAGTGCACCGGGGGACAGAAGCAATCAGCCCCAGCATTTT. This sequence encodes CASSAPGDRSNQPQHF.

The chain employs TRBV7-2 and TRBJ2-1; 11 nucleotides line up with TRBD2. This CDR3 has 17 amino acids. Germline V gene sequence: CDR1 SGHTA, CDR2 FQGNSA. The J segment lost 6 bases and the V segment lost 5 bases, leaving 12 bases of the junction unmatched. In nucleotides, the CDR3 is TGTGCCAGCAGCACCCGGTCAGGGACTAGCGGACCCAATGAGCAGTTCTTC. Protein: CASSTRSGTSGPNEQFF.

The genes are TRBV6-5 and TRBJ2-5; the match to TRBD1 covers 7 bases. This CDR3 comprises 13 residues. Germline V gene data show CDR1 as MNHEY and CDR2 as SVGAGI. J gave up 7 bases and V 6 bases, and 8 bases lay outside the gene matches. The DNA of the CDR3 is TGTGCCAGCAGGGCCGGGGACAGAGGGACCCAGTACTTC. Its translation is CASRAGDRGTQYF.